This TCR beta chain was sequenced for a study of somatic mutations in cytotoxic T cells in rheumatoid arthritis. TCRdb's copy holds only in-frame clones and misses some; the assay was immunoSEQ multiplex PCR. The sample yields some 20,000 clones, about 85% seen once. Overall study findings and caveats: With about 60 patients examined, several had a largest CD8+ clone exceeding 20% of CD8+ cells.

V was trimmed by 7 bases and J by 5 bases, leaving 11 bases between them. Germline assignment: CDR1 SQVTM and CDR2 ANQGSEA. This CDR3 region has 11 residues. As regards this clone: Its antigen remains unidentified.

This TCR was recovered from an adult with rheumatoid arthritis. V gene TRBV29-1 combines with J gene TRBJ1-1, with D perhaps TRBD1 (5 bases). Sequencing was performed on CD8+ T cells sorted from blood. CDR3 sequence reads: CSACRGTEAFF. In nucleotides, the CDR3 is TGCAGCGCTTGCCGGGGGACTGAAGCTTTCTTT.